This T cell receptor beta chain comes out of a study of T cells in Graves' hyperthyroidism and ophthalmopathy. RNA transcripts provided the source from which TCR beta CDR3 regions were amplified. An initial round of RT-PCR targeting the TCR CDR3 relied on the HTBI primer set. One entry per CDR3 protein, called by TCRdb with MiXCR from the multiplex PCR reads. The sample contains about 200,000 distinct CDR3 sequences, under 20% of which appear only once. This sample holds PBMCs from less than 13 ml fresh peripheral blood. Whole-study results and caveats: The model made its ophthalmopathy prediction, and onset followed a median approximately 6 months later. A model of 13 V-J features distinguished ophthalmopathy from stable hyperthyroidism.

As to this clonotype: What it binds is unknown. This may be a read error, as it is one base from a much larger clone.

This sequence originates from a man aged 50 or older with Graves' hyperthyroidism. Material for sequencing was blood.

CDR3 sequence: CASSRTRATDTQYF. The CDR3 bases are TGTGCCAGCTCTCGAACAAGGGCGACAGATACGCAGTATTTT. The gene calls are TRBV12-3 or TRBV12-4 and TRBJ2-3; no reliable D call. The CDR3 has 14 residues. Trimming left V 8 bases short and J 3 bases short, with 15 bases between.